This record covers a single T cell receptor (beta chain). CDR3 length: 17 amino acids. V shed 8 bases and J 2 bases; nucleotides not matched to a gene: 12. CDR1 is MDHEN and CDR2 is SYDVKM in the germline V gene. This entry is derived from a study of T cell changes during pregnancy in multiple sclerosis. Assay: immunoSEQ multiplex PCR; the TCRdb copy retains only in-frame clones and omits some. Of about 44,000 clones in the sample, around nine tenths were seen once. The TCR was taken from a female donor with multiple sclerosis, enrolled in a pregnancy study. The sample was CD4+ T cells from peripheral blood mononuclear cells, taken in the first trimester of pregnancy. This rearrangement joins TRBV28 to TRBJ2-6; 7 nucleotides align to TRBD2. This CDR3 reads CASSSFGGGTGANVLTF. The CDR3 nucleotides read TGTGCCAGCTCCTCCTTTGGGGGGGGGACTGGGGCCAACGTCCTGACTTTC. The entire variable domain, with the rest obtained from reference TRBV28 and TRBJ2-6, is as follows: DVKVTQSSRYLVKRTGEKVFLECVQDMDHENMFWYRQDPGLGLRLIYFSYDVKMKEKGDIPEGYSVSREKKERFSLILESASTNQTSMYLCASSSFGGGTGANVLTFGAGSRLTVL.